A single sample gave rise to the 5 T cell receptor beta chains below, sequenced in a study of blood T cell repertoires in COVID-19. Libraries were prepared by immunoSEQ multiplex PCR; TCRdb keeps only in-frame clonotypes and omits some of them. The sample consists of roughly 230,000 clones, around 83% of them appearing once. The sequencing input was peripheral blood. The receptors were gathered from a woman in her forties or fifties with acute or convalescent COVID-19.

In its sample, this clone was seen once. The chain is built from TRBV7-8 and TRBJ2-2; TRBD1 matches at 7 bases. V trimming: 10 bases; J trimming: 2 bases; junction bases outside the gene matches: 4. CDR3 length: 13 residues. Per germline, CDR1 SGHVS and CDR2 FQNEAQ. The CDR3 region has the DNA TGTGCCATTCACAGGGGCAACACCGGGGAGCTGTTTTTT. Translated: CAIHRGNTGELFF. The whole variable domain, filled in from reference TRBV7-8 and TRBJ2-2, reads GAGVSQSPRYKVAKRGQDVALRCDPISGHVSLFWYQQALGQGPEFLTYFQNEAQLDKSGLPSDRFFAERPEGSVSTLKIQRTQQEDSAVYLCAIHRGNTGELFFGEGSRLTVL.

In nucleotides, the CDR3 is TGTGCCAGCATCTTTCTAGTAGGCAATGAGCAGTTCTTC. The encoded protein is CASIFLVGNEQFF. The J gene is TRBJ2-1, the V gene TRBV6-5, with no clear D. The germline gives CDR1 MNHEY, CDR2 SVGAGI. The CDR3 consists of 13 residues. Trimming removed 7 bases at V and 6 bases at J, with 13 bases between.

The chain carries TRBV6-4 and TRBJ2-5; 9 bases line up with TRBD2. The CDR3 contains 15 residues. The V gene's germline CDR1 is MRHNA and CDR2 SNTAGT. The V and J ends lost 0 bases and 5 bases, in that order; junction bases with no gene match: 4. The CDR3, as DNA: TGTGCCAGCAGTGACTCCGCGGGAGGGATGGAGACCCAGTACTTC. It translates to CASSDSAGGMETQYF.

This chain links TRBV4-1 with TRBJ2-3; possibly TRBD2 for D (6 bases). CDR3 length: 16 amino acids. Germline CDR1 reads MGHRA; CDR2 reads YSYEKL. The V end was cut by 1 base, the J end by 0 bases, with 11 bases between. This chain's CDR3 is CASSQGPGVSTDTQYF. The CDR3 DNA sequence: TGCGCCAGCAGCCAAGGCCCGGGGGTTAGCACAGATACGCAGTATTTT.

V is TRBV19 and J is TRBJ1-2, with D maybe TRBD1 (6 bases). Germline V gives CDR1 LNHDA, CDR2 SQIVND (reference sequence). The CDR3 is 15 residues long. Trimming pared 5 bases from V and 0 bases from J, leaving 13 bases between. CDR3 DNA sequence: TGTGCCAGTAGTGCTCGGACAGAAGCTAACTATGGCTACACCTTC. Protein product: CASSARTEANYGYTF.